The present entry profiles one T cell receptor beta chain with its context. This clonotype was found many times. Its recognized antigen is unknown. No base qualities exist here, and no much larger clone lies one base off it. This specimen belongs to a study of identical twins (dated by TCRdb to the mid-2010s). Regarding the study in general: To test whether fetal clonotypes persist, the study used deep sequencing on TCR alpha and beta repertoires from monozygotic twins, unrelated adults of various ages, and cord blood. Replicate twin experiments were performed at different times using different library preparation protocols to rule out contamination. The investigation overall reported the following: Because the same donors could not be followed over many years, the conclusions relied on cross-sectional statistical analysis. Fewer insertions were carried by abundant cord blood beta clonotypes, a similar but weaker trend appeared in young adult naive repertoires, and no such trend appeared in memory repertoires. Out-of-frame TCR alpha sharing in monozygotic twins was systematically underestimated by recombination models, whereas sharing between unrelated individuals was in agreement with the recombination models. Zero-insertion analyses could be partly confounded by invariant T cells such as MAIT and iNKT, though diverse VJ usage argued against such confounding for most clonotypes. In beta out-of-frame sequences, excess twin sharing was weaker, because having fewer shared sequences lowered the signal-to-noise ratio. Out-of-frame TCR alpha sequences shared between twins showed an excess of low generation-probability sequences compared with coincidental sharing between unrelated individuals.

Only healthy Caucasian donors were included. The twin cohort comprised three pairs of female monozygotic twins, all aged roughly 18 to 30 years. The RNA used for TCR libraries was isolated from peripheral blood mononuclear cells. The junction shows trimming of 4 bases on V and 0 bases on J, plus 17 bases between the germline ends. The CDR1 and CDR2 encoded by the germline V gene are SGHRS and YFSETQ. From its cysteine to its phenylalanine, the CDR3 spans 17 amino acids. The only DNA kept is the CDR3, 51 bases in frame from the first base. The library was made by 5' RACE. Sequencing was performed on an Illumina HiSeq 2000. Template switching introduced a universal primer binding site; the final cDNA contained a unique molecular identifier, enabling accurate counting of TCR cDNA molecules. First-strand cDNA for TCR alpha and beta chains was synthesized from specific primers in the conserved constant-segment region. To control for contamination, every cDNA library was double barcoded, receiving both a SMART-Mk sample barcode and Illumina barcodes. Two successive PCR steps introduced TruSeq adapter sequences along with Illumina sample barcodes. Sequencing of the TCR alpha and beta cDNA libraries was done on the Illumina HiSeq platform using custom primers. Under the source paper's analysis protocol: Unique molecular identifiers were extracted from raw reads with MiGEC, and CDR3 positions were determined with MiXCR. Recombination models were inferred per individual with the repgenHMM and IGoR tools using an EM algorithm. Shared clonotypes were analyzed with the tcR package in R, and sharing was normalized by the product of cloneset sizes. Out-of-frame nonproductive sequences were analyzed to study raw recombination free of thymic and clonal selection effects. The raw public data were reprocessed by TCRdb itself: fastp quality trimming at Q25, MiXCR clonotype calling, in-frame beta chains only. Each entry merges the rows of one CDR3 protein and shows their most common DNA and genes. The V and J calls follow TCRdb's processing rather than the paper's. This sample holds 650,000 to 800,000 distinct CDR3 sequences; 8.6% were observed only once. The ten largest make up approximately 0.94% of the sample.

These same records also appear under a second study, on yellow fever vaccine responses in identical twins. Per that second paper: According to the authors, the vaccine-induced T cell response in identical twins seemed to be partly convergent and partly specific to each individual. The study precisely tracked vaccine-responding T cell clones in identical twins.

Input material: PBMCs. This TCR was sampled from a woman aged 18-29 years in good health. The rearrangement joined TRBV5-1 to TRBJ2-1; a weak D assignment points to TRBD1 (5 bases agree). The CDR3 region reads CASSHKQALSSYNEQFF. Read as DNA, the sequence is TGCGCCAGCAGCCACAAACAGGCCTTGAGCTCCTACAATGAGCAGTTCTTC.